This T cell receptor (beta chain) was found in a study of molecular identifiers for immune sequencing clone quantification. As regards this clonotype: A much larger clone sits a single nucleotide away, making a read error possible.

MiXCR, run by TCRdb on the PCR reads, gives a single entry per CDR3 protein. Of about 320,000 distinct CDR3 sequences detected, 20% to 25% appear once; the ten largest clones hold approximately 0.8%. The receptor comes from a human donor in good health. Some libraries in this study had Jurkat cell RNA spiked in. The sequencing input was naive CD8+ T cells from blood, with Jurkat cell RNA spiked in. Subset: FACS-sorted CD8+CD4-CCR7+CD45RA+ naive T cells.

In nucleotides, the CDR3 is TGCGCCAGCAGCCAAGATCCAGCGGGAGGTGATACGCAGTGTTTT. Amino acid sequence: CASSQDPAGGDTQCF. The rearrangement uses TRBV4-3 and TRBJ2-3; the match to TRBD2 covers 9 bases. This CDR3 comprises 15 residues. Germline V gene sequence: CDR1 LGHNA, CDR2 YSLEER.